This record looks at one T cell receptor beta chain sequence and its context. Its antigen is unknown. This table comes from immunoSEQ multiplex PCR, and its TCRdb copy is limited to in-frame clones, with some not included. The repertoire holds tens of thousands of clones, with 82% as singletons. Germline lookup yields CDR1 GTSNPN and CDR2 SVGIG (reference sequence). CDR3 length equals 12 residues. With 4 bases clipped from V and 3 bases from J, the junction kept 1 base outside the gene matches. The record originates from a study of graft-versus-host responses after intestinal transplantation. Study background: The whole recipient group had anti-thymocyte globulin induction followed by tacrolimus and steroids for three to four years.

Study-wide results and limits: Graft-donor T cell macrochimerism in patients accompanied high graft-versus-host to host-versus-graft clonal ratios in allografts.

The TCR sequence derives from a human donor who received an intestinal transplant. The chain combines TRBV30 with TRBJ2-7, with 9 bases that match TRBD1. Source: unstimulated CD4+ T cells sorted from spleen or lymph node cells, taken before intestinal transplant. DNA of the CDR3: TGTGCCTGGACGACAGGGGGCTACGAGCAGTACTTC. As protein: CAWTTGGYEQYF.